Listed below are T cell receptor beta chains from one sample, sequenced in a study of T cell responses to AZD1222 COVID-19 vaccine. Generated by immunoSEQ multiplex PCR, the TCRdb table keeps only in-frame clones and is missing some. The table records more than 140,000 clones, 89% of them present only once. Sequencing was performed on peripheral blood, taken on day 0 of AZD1222 vaccination. Every receptor here comes from an adult in good health. The conserved cysteine and the conserved F or W are not part of the CDR3 here. The D gene is left open where the match is weak. The size field is filled for only some rows; it gives once, few, many or a size class.

J | V | D | size | CDR3
TRBJ2-1 | TRBV7-3 | NA | NA | ASSLTGGPYNEQF
TRBJ2-4 | TRBV30 | NA | NA | AWSRGSLTFNIQY
TRBJ1-4 | TRBV2 | TRBD1 | NA | ASSRDRAPEKLF
TRBJ1-4 | TRBV19 | TRBD1 | NA | ASSKGAREIFNEKLF
TRBJ2-2 | TRBV9 | NA | NA | ASSVRGVANTGELF
TRBJ1-5 | TRBV27 | NA | NA | ASSFESNQPQH
TRBJ2-1 | TRBV6-5 | NA | NA | ASSYGIEGNEQF
TRBJ2-3 | TRBV4-3 | TRBD2 | once | ASSHFISGGGTDTQY
TRBJ1-1 | TRBV7-9 | TRBD1 | NA | ASSLTRGAEAF
TRBJ1-2 | TRBV27 | NA | NA | ASSSGFYGYT
TRBJ1-1 | TRBV6-6 | NA | NA | ASSYLGGGTEAF
TRBJ1-5 | TRBV6-5 | NA | NA | ASSLGALGQPQH
TRBJ2-7 | TRBV11-2 | TRBD2 | NA | ASSFGGDSYEQY
TRBJ1-1 | TRBV12-3/TRBV12-4 | NA | NA | ASSFRLEAF
TRBJ2-3 | TRBV6-5 | NA | NA | ASSLDSTDTQY
TRBJ1-5 | TRBV4-3 | NA | NA | ASSSGQGPGQPQH
TRBJ2-5 | TRBV7-8 | TRBD2 | NA | ASSSRTRDKETQY
TRBJ2-5 | TRBV15 | NA | NA | ATSRDYETGVETQY
TRBJ1-6 | TRBV11-3 | NA | NA | ASSLTRNSPLH
TRBJ1-4 | TRBV15 | TRBD1 | NA | ATSRTGGAYEKLF
TRBJ2-7 | TRBV4-2 | TRBD1 | NA | ASSQDWSTGGNEQY
TRBJ2-1 | TRBV7-2 | NA | NA | ASLVGLASQGNEQF
TRBJ1-6 | TRBV5-1 | NA | few | ASSPQESPLH
TRBJ2-2 | TRBV14 | TRBD1 | NA | ASSPRTGRTGELF
TRBJ2-7 | TRBV5-8 | TRBD1 | NA | ASTRGFRDSEQY
TRBJ2-1 | TRBV12-5 | NA | NA | ASGLVQEQF
TRBJ1-2 | TRBV15 | NA | NA | ATSSPRAQGRLYGYT
TRBJ2-1 | TRBV5-1 | NA | NA | ASSLGVDPRTREQF
TRBJ1-2 | TRBV6-2/TRBV6-3 | NA | NA | ASSYPSNYGYT
TRBJ2-5 | TRBV18 | TRBD1 | NA | ASSPGQGLETQY
TRBJ1-1 | TRBV28 | NA | NA | ASSLGYSMNTEAF
TRBJ2-2 | TRBV5-8 | NA | NA | ASSLPGIAGELF